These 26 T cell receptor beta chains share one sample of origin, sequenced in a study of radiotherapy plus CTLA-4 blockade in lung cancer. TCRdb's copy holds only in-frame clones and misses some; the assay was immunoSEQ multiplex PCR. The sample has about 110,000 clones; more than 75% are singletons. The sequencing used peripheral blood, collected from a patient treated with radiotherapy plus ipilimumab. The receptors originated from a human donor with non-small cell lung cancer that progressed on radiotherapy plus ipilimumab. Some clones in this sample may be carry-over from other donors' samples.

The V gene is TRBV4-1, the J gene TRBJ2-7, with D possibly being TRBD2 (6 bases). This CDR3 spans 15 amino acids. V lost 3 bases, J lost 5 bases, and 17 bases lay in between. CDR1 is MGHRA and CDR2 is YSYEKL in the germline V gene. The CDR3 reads CASSQSRTGLDEQYF. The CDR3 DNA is TGCGCCAGCAGCCAGTCCAGGACGGGACTGGACGAGCAGTACTTC.

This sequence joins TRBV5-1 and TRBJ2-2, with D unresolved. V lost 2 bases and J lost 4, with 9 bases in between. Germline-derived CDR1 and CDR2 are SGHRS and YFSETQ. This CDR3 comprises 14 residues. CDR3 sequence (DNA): TGCGCCAGCAGCTTTGGGGTAACCACCGGGGAGCTGTTTTTT. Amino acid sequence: CASSFGVTTGELFF.

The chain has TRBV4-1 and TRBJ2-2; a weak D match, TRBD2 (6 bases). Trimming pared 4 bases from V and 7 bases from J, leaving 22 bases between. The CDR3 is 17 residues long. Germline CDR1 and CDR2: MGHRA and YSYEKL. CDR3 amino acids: CASSRPRGTGRYGELFF. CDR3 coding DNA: TGCGCCAGCAGCCGACCACGCGGGACTGGCCGATACGGGGAGCTGTTTTTT.

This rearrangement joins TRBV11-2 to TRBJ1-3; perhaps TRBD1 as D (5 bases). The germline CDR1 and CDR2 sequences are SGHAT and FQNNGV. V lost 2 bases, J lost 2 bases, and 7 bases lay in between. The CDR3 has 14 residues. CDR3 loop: CASSLIGAGNTIYF. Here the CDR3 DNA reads TGTGCCAGCAGCTTAATAGGGGCTGGAAACACCATATATTTT.

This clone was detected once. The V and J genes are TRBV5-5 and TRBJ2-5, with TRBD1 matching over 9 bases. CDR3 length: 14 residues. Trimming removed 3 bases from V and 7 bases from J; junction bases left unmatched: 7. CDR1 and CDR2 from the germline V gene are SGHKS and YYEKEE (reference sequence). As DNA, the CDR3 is TGTGCCAGCAGCTCGACAGGGGGGGCGGGGACCCAGTACTTC. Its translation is CASSSTGGAGTQYF.

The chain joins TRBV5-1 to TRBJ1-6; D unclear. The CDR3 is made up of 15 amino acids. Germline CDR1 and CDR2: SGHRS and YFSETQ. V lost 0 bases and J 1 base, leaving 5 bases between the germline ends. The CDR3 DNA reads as TGCGCCAGCAGCTTGGAAGGGTCCTATAATTCACCCCTCCACTTT. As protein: CASSLEGSYNSPLHF.

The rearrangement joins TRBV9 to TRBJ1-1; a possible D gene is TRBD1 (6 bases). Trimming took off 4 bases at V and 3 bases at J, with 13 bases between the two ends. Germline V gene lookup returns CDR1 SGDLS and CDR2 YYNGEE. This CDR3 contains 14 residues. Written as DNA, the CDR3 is TGTGCCAGCAGCATTCGACAGGACGACACTGAAGCTTTCTTT. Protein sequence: CASSIRQDDTEAFF.

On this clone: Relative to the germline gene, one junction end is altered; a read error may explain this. The CDR3 sequence is CASSLALGGGLQETQYF. The CDR3 region has the DNA TGTGCTAGCAGCTTAGCGCTGGGCGGGGGCCTCCAAGAGACCCAGTACTTC. V is TRBV7-7 and J is TRBJ2-5; weak D call: TRBD2 (7 bases). The CDR3 is 17 residues long. The V gene's germline CDR1 is SSHAT and CDR2 FNYEAQ (reference sequence).

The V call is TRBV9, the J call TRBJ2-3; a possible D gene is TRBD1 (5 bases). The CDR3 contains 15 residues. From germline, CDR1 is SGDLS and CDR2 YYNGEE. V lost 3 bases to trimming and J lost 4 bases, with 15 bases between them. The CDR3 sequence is CASSGPQGLSDTQYF. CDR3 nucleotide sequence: TGTGCCAGCAGCGGTCCGCAGGGATTGTCAGATACGCAGTATTTT.

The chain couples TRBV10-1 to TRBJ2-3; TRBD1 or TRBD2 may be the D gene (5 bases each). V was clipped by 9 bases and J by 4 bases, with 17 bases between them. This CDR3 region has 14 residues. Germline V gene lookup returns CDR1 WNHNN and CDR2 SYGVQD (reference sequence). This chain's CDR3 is CASRGGRIADTQYF. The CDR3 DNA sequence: TGCGCCAGTCGGGGCGGTAGAATCGCAGATACGCAGTATTTT.

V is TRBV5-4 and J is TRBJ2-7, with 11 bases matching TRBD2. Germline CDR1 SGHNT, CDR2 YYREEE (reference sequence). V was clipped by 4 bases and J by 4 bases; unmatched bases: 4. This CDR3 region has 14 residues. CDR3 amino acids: CASSRGTSGYEQYF. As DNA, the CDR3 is TGTGCCAGCAGCAGGGGGACTAGCGGATACGAGCAGTACTTC.

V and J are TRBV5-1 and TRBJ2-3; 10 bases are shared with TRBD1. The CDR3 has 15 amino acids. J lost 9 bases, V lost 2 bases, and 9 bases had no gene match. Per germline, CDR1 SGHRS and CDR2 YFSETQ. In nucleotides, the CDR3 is TGCGCCAGCAGCTTCGCTACGGGACAGGGGATGACGCAGTATTTT. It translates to CASSFATGQGMTQYF.

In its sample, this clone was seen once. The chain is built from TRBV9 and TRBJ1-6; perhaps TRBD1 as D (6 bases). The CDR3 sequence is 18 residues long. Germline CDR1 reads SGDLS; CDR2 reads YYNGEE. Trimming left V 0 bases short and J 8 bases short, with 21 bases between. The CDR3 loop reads CASSVAFGAGEIDSPLHF. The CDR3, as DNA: TGTGCCAGCAGCGTAGCTTTTGGGGCAGGGGAGATCGATTCACCCCTCCACTTT.

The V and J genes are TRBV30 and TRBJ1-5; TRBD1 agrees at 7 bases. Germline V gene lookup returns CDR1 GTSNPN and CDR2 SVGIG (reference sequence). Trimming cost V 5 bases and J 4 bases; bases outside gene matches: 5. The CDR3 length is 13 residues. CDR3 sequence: CAWGDRKNQPQHF. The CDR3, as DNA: TGTGCCTGGGGGGACAGAAAAAATCAGCCCCAGCATTTT.

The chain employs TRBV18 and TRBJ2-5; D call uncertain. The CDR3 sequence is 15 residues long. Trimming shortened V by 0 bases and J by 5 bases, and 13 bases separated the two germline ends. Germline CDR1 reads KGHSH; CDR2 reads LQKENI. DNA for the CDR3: TGTGCCAGCTCACCACCTGGGCCTAGGCCGGAGACCCAGTACTTC. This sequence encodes CASSPPGPRPETQYF.

The CDR3: CASSIGQGRPRGNTIYF. Written as DNA, the CDR3 is TGTGCCAGTAGTATCGGACAGGGGCGCCCGCGAGGAAACACCATATATTTT. This chain joins TRBV19 and TRBJ1-3; 9 nucleotides agree with TRBD1. The germline CDR1 and CDR2 sequences are LNHDA and SQIVND (reference sequence). Trimming took 3 bases from V and 4 from J; bases not matched to a gene: 10. This CDR3 region has 17 residues.

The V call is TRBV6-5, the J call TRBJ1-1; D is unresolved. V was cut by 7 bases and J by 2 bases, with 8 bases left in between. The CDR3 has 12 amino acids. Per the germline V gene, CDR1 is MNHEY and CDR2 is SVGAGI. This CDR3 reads CASTSFNTEAFF. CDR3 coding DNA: TGTGCCAGCACGAGTTTTAACACTGAAGCTTTCTTT.

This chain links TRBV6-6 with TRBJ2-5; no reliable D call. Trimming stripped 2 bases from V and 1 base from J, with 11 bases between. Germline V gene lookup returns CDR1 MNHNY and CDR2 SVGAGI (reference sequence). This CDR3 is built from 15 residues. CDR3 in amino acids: CASSYQAATQETQYF. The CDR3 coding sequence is TGTGCCAGCAGTTACCAGGCAGCCACCCAAGAGACCCAGTACTTC.

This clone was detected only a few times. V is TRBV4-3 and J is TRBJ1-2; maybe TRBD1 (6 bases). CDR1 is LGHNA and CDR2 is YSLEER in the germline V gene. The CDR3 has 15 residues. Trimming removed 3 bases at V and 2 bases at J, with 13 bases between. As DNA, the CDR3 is TGCGCCAGCAGCCAGAACAGGGAACTAAACTATGGCTACACCTTC. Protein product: CASSQNRELNYGYTF.

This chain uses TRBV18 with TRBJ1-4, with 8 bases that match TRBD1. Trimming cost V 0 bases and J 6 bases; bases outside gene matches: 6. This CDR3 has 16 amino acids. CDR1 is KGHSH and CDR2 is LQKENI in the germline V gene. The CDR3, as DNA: TGTGCCAGCTCACCACCAGGACAGGGTTGGGATGAAAAACTGTTTTTT. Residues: CASSPPGQGWDEKLFF.

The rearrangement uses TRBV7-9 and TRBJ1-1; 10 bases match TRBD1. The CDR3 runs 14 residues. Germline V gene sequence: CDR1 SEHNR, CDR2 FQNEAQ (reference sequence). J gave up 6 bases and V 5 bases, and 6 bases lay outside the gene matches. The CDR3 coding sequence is TGTGCCAGCAGCAAGACAGGGGGCAGTGCTGAAGCTTTCTTT. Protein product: CASSKTGGSAEAFF. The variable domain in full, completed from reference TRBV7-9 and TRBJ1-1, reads DTGVSQNPRHKITKRGQNVTFRCDPISEHNRLYWYRQTLGQGPEFLTYFQNEAQLEKSRLLSDRFSAERPKGSFSTLEIQRTEQGDSAMYLCASSKTGGSAEAFFGQGTRLTVV.

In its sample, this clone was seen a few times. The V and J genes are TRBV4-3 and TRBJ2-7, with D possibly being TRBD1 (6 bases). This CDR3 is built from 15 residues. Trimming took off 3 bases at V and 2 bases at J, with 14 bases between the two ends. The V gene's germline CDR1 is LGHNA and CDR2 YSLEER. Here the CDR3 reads CASSHYGQSPYEQYF. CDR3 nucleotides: TGCGCCAGCAGCCATTACGGACAGAGCCCCTACGAGCAGTACTTC.

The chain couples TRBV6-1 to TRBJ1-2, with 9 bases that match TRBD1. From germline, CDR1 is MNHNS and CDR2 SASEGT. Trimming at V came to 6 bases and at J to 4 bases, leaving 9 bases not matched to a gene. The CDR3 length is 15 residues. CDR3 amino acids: CASRNDRGRGYGYTF. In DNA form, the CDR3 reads TGTGCCAGCAGAAACGACAGGGGGAGAGGCTATGGCTACACCTTC.

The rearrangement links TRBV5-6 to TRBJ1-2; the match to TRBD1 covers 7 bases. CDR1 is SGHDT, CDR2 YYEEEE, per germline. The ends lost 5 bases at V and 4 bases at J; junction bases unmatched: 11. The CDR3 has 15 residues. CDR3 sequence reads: CASRTYRGGIYGYTF. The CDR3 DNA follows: TGTGCCAGCAGAACATACAGGGGCGGAATCTATGGCTACACCTTC. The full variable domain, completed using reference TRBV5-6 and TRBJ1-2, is DAGVTQSPTHLIKTRGQQVTLRCSPKSGHDTVSWYQQALGQGPQFIFQYYEEEERQRGNFPDRFSGHQFPNYSSELNVNALLLGDSALYLCASRTYRGGIYGYTFGSGTRLTVV.

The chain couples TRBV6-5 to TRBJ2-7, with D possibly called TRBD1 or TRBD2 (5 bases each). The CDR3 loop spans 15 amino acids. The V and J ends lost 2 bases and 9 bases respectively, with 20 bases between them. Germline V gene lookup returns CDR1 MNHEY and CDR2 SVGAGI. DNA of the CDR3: TGTGCCAGCAGTTACGGAGTGGGACGTTCCCCTAGGCAGTACTTC. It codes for CASSYGVGRSPRQYF.

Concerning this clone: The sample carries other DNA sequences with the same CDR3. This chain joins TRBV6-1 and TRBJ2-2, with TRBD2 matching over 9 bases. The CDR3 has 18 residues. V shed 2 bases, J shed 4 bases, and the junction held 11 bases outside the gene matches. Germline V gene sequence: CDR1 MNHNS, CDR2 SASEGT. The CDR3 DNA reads TGTGCCAGCAGTGAAAGACTCGCGGGGGGGCCTGTCACCGGGGAGCTGTTTTTT. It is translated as CASSERLAGGPVTGELFF.